The T cell receptor (beta chain) under discussion was sequenced for a study of cytomegalovirus exposure and HLA in healthy donors. Trimming removed 2 bases from V and 2 bases from J; junction bases left unmatched: 6. Germline V gene lookup returns CDR1 SGHDT and CDR2 YYEEEE. CDR3 length: 15 amino acids. The primer mix had 60 Vbeta and 13 Jbeta primers. The protocol was immunoSEQ multiplex PCR, while the TCRdb copy is restricted to in-frame clones and leaves out a portion. The sample carries over 100,000 clones, around 77% recorded once. Sequenced input: PBMCs. The chain carries TRBV5-6 and TRBJ2-7; TRBD2 aligns across 8 bases. The receptor was isolated from a male donor in good health and CMV-seropositive. The CDR3 is CASSLSGGLAYEQYF. DNA of the CDR3: TGTGCCAGCAGCTTATCCGGGGGACTAGCCTACGAGCAGTACTTC.